This T cell receptor (beta chain) came from a study of persistence of HIV-infected CD4 T cells. As for the study in general: Median time on suppressive ART was approximately eight years. A larger, less memory-rich fraction responded to anti-CD3/anti-CD28 beads than to antigen.

Study-level results: Compared with CD3/CD28-stimulated cells, CMV- and Gag-responding cells showed lower TCRbeta richness.

The length of the CDR3 is 13 residues. Trimming stripped 6 bases from V and 1 base from J, with 9 bases between. This was the immunoSEQ version 4 assay in survey mode. This table comes from immunoSEQ multiplex PCR, and its TCRdb copy is limited to in-frame clones, with some not included. Of about 47,000 clones listed, roughly nine tenths were seen once; the top ten hold under 2%. This clone appeared a few times. Its antigen is as yet unknown. Cells were stimulated nonspecifically with anti-CD3/anti-CD28 magnetic beads. Responding CD4+ T cells were sorted by upregulation of both CD40 ligand and CD69. Before stimulation, PBMCs underwent CD8+ T cell depletion.

The sample was CD4+ T cells sorted from PBMCs after approximately 20-hour stimulation, taken from a patient who received antiretroviral therapy. The chain couples TRBV12-3 or TRBV12-4 to TRBJ1-1; possible D gene TRBD1, 5 bases. This sequence originates from an adult man with HIV who was CMV-seropositive. The CDR3 sequence: CASRPQGNTEAFF. DNA of the CDR3: TGTGCCAGCAGACCCCAGGGGAACACTGAAGCTTTCTTT.